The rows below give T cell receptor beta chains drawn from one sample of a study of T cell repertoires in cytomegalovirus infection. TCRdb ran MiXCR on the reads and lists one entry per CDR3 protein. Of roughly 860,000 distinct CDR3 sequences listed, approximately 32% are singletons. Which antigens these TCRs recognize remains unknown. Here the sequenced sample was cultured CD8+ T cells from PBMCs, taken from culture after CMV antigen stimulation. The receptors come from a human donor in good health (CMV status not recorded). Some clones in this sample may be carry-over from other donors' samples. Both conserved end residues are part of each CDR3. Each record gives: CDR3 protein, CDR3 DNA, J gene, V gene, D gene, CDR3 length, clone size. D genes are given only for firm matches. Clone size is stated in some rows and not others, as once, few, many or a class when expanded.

CASSDPGQTLSYGYTF TGTGCCAGCAGCGACCCGGGACAGACCCTCTCCTATGGCTACACCTTC TRBJ1-2 TRBV5-5 TRBD1 16 few
CAISDTGEAYNEQFF TGTGCCATCAGTGACACCGGGGAGGCCTACAATGAGCAGTTCTTC TRBJ2-1 TRBV10-3 - 15 -
CATSRDGAANEKLFF TGTGCCACCAGCAGAGACGGGGCGGCTAATGAAAAACTGTTTTTT TRBJ1-4 TRBV15 - 15 -
CASTEWDRGINSPLHF TGTGCCAGCACCGAATGGGACAGGGGGATTAATTCACCCCTCCACTTT TRBJ1-6 TRBV6-1 TRBD1 16 few
CASSPIRSGIQNQPQHF TGTGCCAGCTCACCCATTCGTTCAGGTATACAAAATCAGCCCCAGCATTTT TRBJ1-5 TRBV18 - 17 few
CASSLYWGGSEQFF TGTGCCAGCAGTTTATATTGGGGGGGGTCTGAGCAGTTCTTC TRBJ2-1 TRBV27 TRBD2 14 -
CSAYRGYNSPLHF TGCAGTGCTTACAGGGGGTATAATTCACCCCTCCACTTT TRBJ1-6 TRBV20-1 TRBD1 13 -
CASSSAGALAGANEQFF TGTGCCAGCAGTTCCGCGGGAGCGCTAGCGGGGGCGAATGAGCAGTTCTTC TRBJ2-1 TRBV12-3/TRBV12-4 TRBD2 17 -
CAIRWADPTGNTIYF TGTGCCATCAGATGGGCAGACCCCACTGGAAACACCATATATTTT TRBJ1-3 TRBV10-3 - 15 -
CASTDGLSSGNTIYF TGTGCCAGTACGGACGGACTAAGCTCTGGAAACACCATATATTTT TRBJ1-3 TRBV19 - 15 -
CASSLNHRGDSPLHF TGTGCCAGCAGTTTAAACCACAGGGGCGATTCACCCCTCCACTTT TRBJ1-6 TRBV27 TRBD1 15 -
CASSTQGAPNTEAFF TGTGCCAGCAGCACTCAGGGGGCTCCGAACACTGAAGCTTTCTTT TRBJ1-1 TRBV5-4 TRBD1 15 -
CASSADSWTGELFF TGTGCCAGCAGCGCGGACAGTTGGACCGGGGAGCTGTTTTTT TRBJ2-2 TRBV9 - 14 -
CASSFVSSSYEQYF TGTGCCAGCAGTTTCGTGTCCAGCTCCTACGAGCAGTACTTC TRBJ2-7 TRBV27 - 14 -
CASRGWSAAGQLLPTDTQYF TGTGCCAGCAGGGGGTGGAGCGCGGCGGGACAGTTATTACCCACAGATACGCAGTATTTT TRBJ2-3 TRBV7-2 - 20 many
CASIMTGAGTEAFF TGTGCCAGCATCATGACAGGGGCTGGCACTGAAGCTTTCTTT TRBJ1-1 TRBV14 TRBD1 14 -
CASSLTGQGSSEQFF TGTGCCAGCAGCTTAACAGGACAGGGATCTAGTGAGCAGTTCTTC TRBJ2-1 TRBV7-3 TRBD1 15 -
CASTTRTFPYEQYF TGTGCCAGTACCACCCGGACATTTCCCTACGAGCAGTACTTC TRBJ2-7 TRBV19 - 14 -
CASSYNPAMNTEAFF TGTGCCAGCAGTTACAATCCAGCAATGAACACTGAAGCTTTCTTT TRBJ1-1 TRBV6-5 - 15 few
CATSDSRQRETQYF TGTGCCACCAGTGATTCTAGACAGCGGGAGACCCAGTACTTC TRBJ2-5 TRBV24-1 - 14 -
CSAGGTVYGYTF TGCAGCGCAGGCGGGACGGTCTATGGCTACACCTTC TRBJ1-2 TRBV29-1 - 12 -
CASSLFSSRGTGVRGYTF TGTGCCAGCAGTTTATTTTCATCAAGGGGGACAGGGGTACGAGGCTACACCTTC TRBJ1-2 TRBV27 TRBD1 18 few
CASSQFAVTDTQYF TGTGCCAGCAGCCAATTCGCGGTCACAGATACGCAGTATTTT TRBJ2-3 TRBV14 - 14 few
CASSSGGRASYEQYF TGTGCCAGCAGCTCCGGGGGGAGGGCGTCCTACGAGCAGTACTTC TRBJ2-7 TRBV7-8 TRBD2 15 many
CASSPPLGGAGDTQYF TGTGCCAGCAGCCCACCCTTGGGGGGGGCAGGAGATACGCAGTATTTT TRBJ2-3 TRBV7-9 - 16 few
CASSQDPARGYTTNEKLFF TGTGCCAGCAGCCAAGATCCTGCCAGGGGGTATACAACTAATGAAAAACTGTTTTTT TRBJ1-4 TRBV4-1 TRBD1 19 -
CASSFPVGEAFF TGTGCCAGCAGCTTCCCGGTTGGGGAAGCTTTCTTT TRBJ1-1 TRBV7-2 - 12 -
CASSLRGLQETQYF TGTGCCAGCAGCTTAAGGGGGCTCCAAGAGACCCAGTACTTC TRBJ2-5 TRBV7-8 TRBD1 14 many
CASSWTENYGYTF TGTGCCAGCAGTTGGACAGAGAACTATGGCTACACCTTC TRBJ1-2 TRBV7-9 - 13 many
CASSTGTSGRGDEQFF TGTGCCAGCAGTACTGGGACTAGCGGCCGGGGGGATGAGCAGTTCTTC TRBJ2-1 TRBV6-2/TRBV6-3 TRBD2 16 -
CASSFPWTGLATNEKLFF TGTGCCAGCAGCTTCCCCTGGACAGGGCTAGCAACTAATGAAAAACTGTTTTTT TRBJ1-4 TRBV5-5 TRBD1 18 few
CASSWGGHQETQYF TGTGCCAGCAGTTGGGGCGGTCACCAAGAGACCCAGTACTTC TRBJ2-5 TRBV6-5 - 14 few
CASSTAGGSYNEQFF TGCGCCAGCAGCACAGCGGGGGGGTCCTACAATGAGCAGTTCTTC TRBJ2-1 TRBV5-1 TRBD2 15 -
CASSLGGYSYNEQFF TGTGCCAGCAGCTTAGGAGGTTACTCCTACAATGAGCAGTTCTTC TRBJ2-1 TRBV11-2 - 15 many
CASSGGSGGSTYEQYF TGTGCCAGCAGCGGCGGTTCAGGGGGCTCGACCTACGAGCAGTACTTC TRBJ2-7 TRBV5-6 TRBD1 16 -
CASSYSRVLNTEAFF TGTGCCAGCAGTTACTCGAGGGTGCTGAACACTGAAGCTTTCTTT TRBJ1-1 TRBV6-5 - 15 -
CASSQDTADTDTQYF TGCGCCAGCAGCCAAGATACAGCGGACACAGATACGCAGTATTTT TRBJ2-3 TRBV4-1 - 15 -
CASSPQRRTGGRISNQPQHF TGTGCCAGCAGTCCTCAAAGACGGACAGGGGGCAGGATAAGCAATCAGCCCCAGCATTTT TRBJ1-5 TRBV28 TRBD1 20 -
CASSESEIDLNQPQHF TGTGCCAGCAGTGAATCGGAGATTGACCTCAATCAGCCCCAGCATTTT TRBJ1-5 TRBV6-1 - 16 -
CASSTGTGRYRDEQFF TGTGCCAGTAGTACCGGGACAGGACGATATAGGGATGAGCAGTTCTTC TRBJ2-1 TRBV19 TRBD1 16 -
CASSVEALGADTQYF TGTGCCAGCAGCGTAGAGGCCTTGGGGGCAGATACGCAGTATTTT TRBJ2-3 TRBV9 - 15 -
CASSIVASGGANEQFF TGTGCCAGTAGTATAGTGGCTAGCGGGGGGGCTAATGAGCAGTTCTTC TRBJ2-1 TRBV19 TRBD2 16 -
CASGTGTGSNQPQHF TGTGCTAGTGGTACCGGGACAGGGAGCAATCAGCCCCAGCATTTT TRBJ1-5 TRBV12-5 TRBD1 15 few
CASSEGKTWDTEAFF TGTGCCAGCAGTGAGGGGAAGACTTGGGACACTGAAGCTTTCTTT TRBJ1-1 TRBV2 - 15 few
CASTPGPYSRYGYTF TGTGCCAGCACCCCGGGGCCTTACTCTCGCTATGGCTACACCTTC TRBJ1-2 TRBV6-1 - 15 -
CASSVDGNGVEKLFF TGTGCCAGCAGCGTCGACGGTAATGGGGTTGAAAAACTGTTTTTT TRBJ1-4 TRBV7-6 - 15 -